The T cell receptor (beta chain) under discussion was sequenced for a study of response to subunit inactivated influenza vaccine. TCRdb itself ran the RT-PCR reads through MiXCR, one entry per CDR3 protein. The sample has approximately 170,000 distinct CDR3 sequences; less than 15% are singletons. The germline V gene has CDR1 LGHDT and CDR2 YNNKEL (reference sequence). The CDR3 is made up of 14 amino acids. V was cut by 2 bases and J by 4 bases, with 9 bases left in between. The same sample was also used in a study of T cells expressing NK-cell markers. Per that study: With UMIs, 5'RACE template switching was used to make TCR beta cDNA. Several experiments employed an anti-gamma-delta TCR antibody to confine sorting to alpha-beta TCR T cells.

This sequence was found in a man aged 50 to 59 who received an inactivated influenza vaccine. The gene calls are TRBV3-1 and TRBJ1-3; D not certain. Sequencing was performed on CD8+ T cells sorted from PBMCs, taken 12 days after vaccination. CDR3 amino acids: CASSQWVEGNTIYF. The CDR3 coding sequence is TGTGCCAGCAGCCAATGGGTCGAAGGAAACACCATATATTTT.